A selection of T cell receptor beta chains follows, all from one sample in a study. TCRdb passed the 5' RACE reads through MiXCR, listing each CDR3 protein once. The sample carries approximately 9,600 distinct CDR3 sequences, approximately 45% recorded once. Sample: Tregs sorted from a lymph node. All receptors come from a female donor with breast cancer. CDR3s include the opening cysteine and the closing phenylalanine or tryptophan.

TRBJ2-5	TRBV7-2	15	CASSLVSGGGGTQYF
TRBJ1-1	TRBV12-2	18	CASRPTRVFSGLNTEAFF
TRBJ1-1	TRBV7-9	16	CASTKAGAYLNTEAFF
TRBJ2-2	TRBV20-1	14	CSAGDDRFTGELFF
TRBJ2-5	TRBV12-3/TRBV12-4	15	CASRGLAGVPEAQYF
TRBJ2-3	TRBV5-6	14	CASSFSGSEDTQYF
TRBJ2-1	TRBV4-1	18	CASSQDSADLRPYNEQFF
TRBJ2-7	TRBV9	13	CASSDGLTDEQYF
TRBJ2-7	TRBV20-1	13	CSASQEPSYEQYF
TRBJ2-5	TRBV4-1	16	CASSQDRSLELETQYF
TRBJ1-1	TRBV10-2	15	CASSEKTGMNTEAFF
TRBJ1-6	TRBV20-1	16	CSATRDGGALNSPLHF
TRBJ2-3	TRBV4-1	16	CASSQAGQGFTDTQYF
TRBJ2-7	TRBV12-3/TRBV12-4	14	CASKLALAGYEQYF
TRBJ2-1	TRBV20-1	15	CSARYQGEGYNEQFF
TRBJ2-7	TRBV27	17	CASRGPSPGQGPYEQYF
TRBJ2-5	TRBV28	11	CASSQEETQYF
TRBJ1-1	TRBV6-5	14	CASSLGQGLYEAFF
TRBJ1-2	TRBV27	13	CASSLAGNYGYTF
TRBJ2-7	TRBV29-1	11	CSAHDTYEQYF
TRBJ2-7	TRBV20-1	16	CSATYTGTGARYEQYF
TRBJ1-1	TRBV20-1	13	CSAQTGMNTEAFF
TRBJ2-1	TRBV27	11	CASSPGAEQFF